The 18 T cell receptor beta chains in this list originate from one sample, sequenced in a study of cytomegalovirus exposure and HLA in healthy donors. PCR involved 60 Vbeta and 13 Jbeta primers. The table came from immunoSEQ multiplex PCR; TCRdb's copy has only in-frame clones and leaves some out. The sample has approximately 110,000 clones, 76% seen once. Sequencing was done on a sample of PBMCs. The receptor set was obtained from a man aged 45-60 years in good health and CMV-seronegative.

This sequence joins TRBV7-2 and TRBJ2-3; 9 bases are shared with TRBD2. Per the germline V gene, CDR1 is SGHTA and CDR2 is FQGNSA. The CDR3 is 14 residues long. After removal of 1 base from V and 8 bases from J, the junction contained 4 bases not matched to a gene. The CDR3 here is CASSLVRSGGTQYF. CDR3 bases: TGTGCCAGCAGCTTAGTGCGTAGCGGGGGTACGCAGTATTTT.

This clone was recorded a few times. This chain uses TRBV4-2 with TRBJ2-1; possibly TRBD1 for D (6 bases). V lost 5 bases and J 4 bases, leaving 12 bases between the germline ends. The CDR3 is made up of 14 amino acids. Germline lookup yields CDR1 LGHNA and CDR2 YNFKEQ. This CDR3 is CASSGDKIYNEQFF. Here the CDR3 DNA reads TGTGCCAGCAGCGGGGACAAGATTTACAATGAGCAGTTCTTC.

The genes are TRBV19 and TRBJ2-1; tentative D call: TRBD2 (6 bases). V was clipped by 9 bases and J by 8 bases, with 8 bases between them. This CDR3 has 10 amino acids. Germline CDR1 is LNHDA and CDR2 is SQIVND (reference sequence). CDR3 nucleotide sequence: TGTGCCAGCGGGAGTTATGAGCAGTTCTTC. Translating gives CASGSYEQFF.

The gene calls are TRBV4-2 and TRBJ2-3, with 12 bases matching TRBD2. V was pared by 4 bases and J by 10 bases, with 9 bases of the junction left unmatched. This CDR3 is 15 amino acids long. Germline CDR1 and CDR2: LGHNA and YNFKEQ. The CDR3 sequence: CASSPTSGGPGAQYF. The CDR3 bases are TGTGCCAGCAGCCCGACTAGCGGGGGCCCAGGTGCGCAGTATTTT.

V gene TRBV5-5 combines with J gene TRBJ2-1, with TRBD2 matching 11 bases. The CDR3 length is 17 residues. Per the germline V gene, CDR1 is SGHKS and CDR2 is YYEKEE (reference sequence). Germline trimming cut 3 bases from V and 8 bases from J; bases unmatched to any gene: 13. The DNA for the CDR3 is TGTGCCAGCAGCTCCGGAAGACTAGCGGGGACCTCGGATGAGCAGTTCTTC. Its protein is CASSSGRLAGTSDEQFF. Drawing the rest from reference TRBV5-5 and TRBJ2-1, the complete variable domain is DAGVTQSPTHLIKTRGQQVTLRCSPISGHKSVSWYQQVLGQGPQFIFQYYEKEERGRGNFPDRFSARQFPNYSSELNVNALLLGDSALYLCASSSGRLAGTSDEQFFGPGTRLTVL.

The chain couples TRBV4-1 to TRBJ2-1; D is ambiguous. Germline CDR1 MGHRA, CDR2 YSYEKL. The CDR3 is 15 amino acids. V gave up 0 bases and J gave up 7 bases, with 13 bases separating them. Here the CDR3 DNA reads TGCGCCAGCAGCCAAGATTCAGGCAGTTGGAATGAGCAGTTCTTC. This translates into CASSQDSGSWNEQFF.

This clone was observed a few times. The CDR3 sequence is CASSLRLAGGLIEQFF. As DNA, the CDR3 is TGCGCCAGCAGCTTGAGACTAGCGGGGGGCCTTATTGAGCAGTTCTTC. This rearrangement joins TRBV4-1 to TRBJ2-1, with TRBD2 matching over 13 bases. The V segment lost 5 bases and the J segment 9 bases; nucleotides outside the gene matches: 10. CDR1 and CDR2 (germline): MGHRA, YSYEKL. The CDR3 loop spans 16 amino acids.

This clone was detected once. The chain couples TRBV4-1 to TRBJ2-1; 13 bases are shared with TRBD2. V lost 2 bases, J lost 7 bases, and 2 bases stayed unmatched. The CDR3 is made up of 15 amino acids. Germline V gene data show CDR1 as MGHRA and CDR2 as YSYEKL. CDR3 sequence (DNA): TGCGCCAGCAGCCAACTACTAGCGGGGGGGAATGAGCAGTTCTTC. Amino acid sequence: CASSQLLAGGNEQFF.

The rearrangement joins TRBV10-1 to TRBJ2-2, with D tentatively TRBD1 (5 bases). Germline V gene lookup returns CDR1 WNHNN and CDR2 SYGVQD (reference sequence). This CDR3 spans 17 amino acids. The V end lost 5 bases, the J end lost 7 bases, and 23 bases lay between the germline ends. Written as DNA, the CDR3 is TGCGCCAGCAGTTCGACACAGGCCCCTATGAATGGCGGGGAGCTGTTTTTT. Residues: CASSSTQAPMNGGELFF.

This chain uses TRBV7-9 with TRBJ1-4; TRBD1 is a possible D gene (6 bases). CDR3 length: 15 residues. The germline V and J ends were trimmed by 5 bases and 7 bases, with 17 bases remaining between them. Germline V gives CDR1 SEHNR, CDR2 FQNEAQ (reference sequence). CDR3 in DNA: TGTGCCAGCAGCCCCGCAGGGGTCTACGCTGAAAAACTGTTTTTT. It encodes CASSPAGVYAEKLFF.

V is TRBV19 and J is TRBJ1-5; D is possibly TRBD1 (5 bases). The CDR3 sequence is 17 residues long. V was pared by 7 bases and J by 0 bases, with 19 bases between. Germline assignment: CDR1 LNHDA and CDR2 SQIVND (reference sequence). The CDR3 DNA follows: TGTGCCAGTAACCCCGGGGGAACCGAGTATAGCAATCAGCCCCAGCATTTT. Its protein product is CASNPGGTEYSNQPQHF.

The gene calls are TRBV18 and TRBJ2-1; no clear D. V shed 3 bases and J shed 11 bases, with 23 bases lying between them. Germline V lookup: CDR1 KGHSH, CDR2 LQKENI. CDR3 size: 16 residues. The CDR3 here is CASSPEQRAYNEQQFF. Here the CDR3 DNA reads TGTGCCAGCTCACCGGAACAGAGAGCTTACAATGAGCAGCAGTTCTTC.

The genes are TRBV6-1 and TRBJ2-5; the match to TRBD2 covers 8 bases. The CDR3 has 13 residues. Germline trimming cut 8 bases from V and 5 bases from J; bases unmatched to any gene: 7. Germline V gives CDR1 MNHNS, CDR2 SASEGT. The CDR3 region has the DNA TGTGCCAGCCGCAAGGGACTAGACGAGACCCAGTACTTC. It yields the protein CASRKGLDETQYF.

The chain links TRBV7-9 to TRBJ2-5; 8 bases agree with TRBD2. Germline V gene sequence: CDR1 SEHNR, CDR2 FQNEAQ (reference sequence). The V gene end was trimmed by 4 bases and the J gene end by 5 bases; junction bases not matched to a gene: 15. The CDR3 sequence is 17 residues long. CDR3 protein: CASSSRRGGGITETQYF. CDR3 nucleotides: TGTGCCAGCAGCTCGAGGAGGGGCGGGGGGATCACGGAGACCCAGTACTTC. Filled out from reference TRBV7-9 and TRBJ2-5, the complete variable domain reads DTGVSQNPRHKITKRGQNVTFRCDPISEHNRLYWYRQTLGQGPEFLTYFQNEAQLEKSRLLSDRFSAERPKGSFSTLEIQRTEQGDSAMYLCASSSRRGGGITETQYFGPGTRLLVL.

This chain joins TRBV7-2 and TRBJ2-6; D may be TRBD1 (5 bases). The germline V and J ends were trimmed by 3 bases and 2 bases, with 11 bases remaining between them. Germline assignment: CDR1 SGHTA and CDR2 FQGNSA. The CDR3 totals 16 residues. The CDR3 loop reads CASSFQGTAGANVLTF. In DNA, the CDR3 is TGTGCCAGCAGCTTCCAGGGCACCGCTGGGGCCAACGTCCTGACTTTC.

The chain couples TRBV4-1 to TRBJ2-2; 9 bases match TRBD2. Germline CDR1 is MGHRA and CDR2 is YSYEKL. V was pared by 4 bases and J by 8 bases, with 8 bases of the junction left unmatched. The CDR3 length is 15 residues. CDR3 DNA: TGCGCCAGCAGCCTTAGCGGGGGAAGAGGAGGGGAGCTGTTTTTT. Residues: CASSLSGGRGGELFF.

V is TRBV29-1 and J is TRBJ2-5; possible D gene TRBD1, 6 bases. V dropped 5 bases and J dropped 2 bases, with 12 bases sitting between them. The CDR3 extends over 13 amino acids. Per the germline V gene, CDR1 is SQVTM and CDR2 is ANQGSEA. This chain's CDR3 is CSVSGEYQETQYF. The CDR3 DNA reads TGCAGCGTTTCAGGGGAGTATCAAGAGACCCAGTACTTC.

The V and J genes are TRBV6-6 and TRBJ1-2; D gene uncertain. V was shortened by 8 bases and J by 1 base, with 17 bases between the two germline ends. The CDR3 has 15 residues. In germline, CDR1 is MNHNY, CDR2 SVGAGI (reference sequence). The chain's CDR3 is CASASGSTLNYGYTF. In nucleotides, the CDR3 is TGTGCCAGCGCGTCGGGGTCCACCCTTAACTATGGCTACACCTTC.